The 2 T cell receptor beta chains below all came from one sample that was sequenced in a study of shared clonotypes between healthy human individuals. The assay was immunoSEQ multiplex PCR, and TCRdb's table has in-frame clones only and misses some. The sample lists about 2.4 million clones, approximately 93% seen once, with about 0.38% in the top ten. Sequencing was done on a sample of naive CD4+ T cells from PBMCs. Subset defined: CD45RA+ positively selected. Receptor source: a man between 18 and 29 years old in good health. Some clones in this sample may be carry-over from other donors' samples.

On this clone itself: Other nucleotide sequences in the sample specify the same CDR3. The chain carries TRBV5-1 and TRBJ1-4; D not certain. The V and J ends lost 0 bases and 0 bases respectively, with 6 bases between them. The CDR3 loop spans 15 amino acids. CDR1 and CDR2 (germline): SGHRS, YFSETQ. The DNA of the CDR3 is TGCGCCAGCAGCTTGGGTTCGGCAACTAATGAAAAACTGTTTTTT. Translation gives CASSLGSATNEKLFF.

CDR3 DNA sequence: TGCGCCAGCAGTCCAACCAGCGGGGCACAAGATACGCAGTATTTT. Translating it yields CASSPTSGAQDTQYF. This chain joins TRBV4-1 and TRBJ2-3, with 7 bases that match TRBD2. The trim removed 6 bases at V and 5 bases at J, leaving 11 bases unmatched. The CDR3 is made up of 15 amino acids. Germline V gene data show CDR1 as MGHRA and CDR2 as YSYEKL.